This TCR beta chain is from a study of cytomegalovirus exposure and HLA in healthy donors. Notes on the study in general: There were some public TCRs occurring in many donors, but most TCR sequences were rare. A previous analysis found most TCR beta V segments productive roughly 90% or roughly 30% of the time. Reports state that TCR beta sequences accurately predicted most subjects' HLA-A and HLA-B alleles.

The study ran its PCR with 60 Vbeta and 13 Jbeta primers. Sequencing was performed with immunoSEQ multiplex PCR; in TCRdb, only in-frame clones are kept and a portion is missing. The sample contains approximately 210,000 clones, about 80% of which appear only once. A note on this clone: Its cognate antigen is unknown.

Trimming removed 4 bases from V and 1 base from J, with 12 bases in between. The CDR3 contains 15 residues. Germline CDR1 reads SGHTA; CDR2 reads FQGNSA. Material: PBMCs. The clonotype originates from a woman in her thirties or forties in good health and CMV-seronegative. The chain uses TRBV7-2 and TRBJ2-3; D might be TRBD2 (6 bases). CDR3 amino acids: CASSSASVGTDTQYF. The CDR3 region has the DNA TGTGCCAGCAGCTCCGCTAGCGTGGGCACAGATACGCAGTATTTT.